This T cell receptor (beta chain) was recovered during a study of blood T cell repertoires in COVID-19. Study as a whole: Acute-phase and convalescent COVID-19 samples originated in the United States, Italy and Spain.

Germline V gene lookup returns CDR1 SGDLS and CDR2 YYNGEE. V lost 4 bases and J lost 0, with 13 bases in between. The CDR3 has 15 amino acids. Using immunoSEQ multiplex PCR, the repertoire was profiled, and TCRdb retains in-frame clones only, with some absent. Here the sample spans about 120,000 clones, around 78% being singletons. The specimen was peripheral blood. This receptor was taken from a man aged 25 to 40 with acute or convalescent COVID-19. The rearrangement links TRBV9 to TRBJ1-1, with a tentative D call TRBD1 (6 bases). CDR3 coding DNA: TGTGCCAGCAGCCCCCGACAGGTCATGAACACTGAAGCTTTCTTT. It is translated as CASSPRQVMNTEAFF.